This passage covers 14 T cell receptor beta chains from one sample sequenced in a study of cytomegalovirus exposure and HLA in healthy donors (dated by TCRdb to the late 2010s). Receptors were amplified or captured by the immunoSEQ multiplex PCR assay. For the multiplex PCR, a mixture combining 60 forward primers for TCR Vbeta segments and 13 reverse primers for TCR Jbeta segments was used. TCRdb re-hosts the immuneACCESS table, in-frame sequences only. Its copies lack some clones; in the studies checked, an unresolved V gene accounts for under half of them, and the cause for the rest is not known. The table kept for this sample lists tens of thousands of clones. The top ten constitute roughly 2.7% of the sample. The sequencing input was PBMCs. These receptors were obtained from a man aged 40-49 years in good health and CMV-seronegative.

The CDR3 sequence is CASSRRSGGTYEQYF. The CDR3 DNA follows: TGTGCCAGCAGCAGGAGGAGCGGGGGAACCTACGAGCAGTACTTC. This chain links TRBV5-6 with TRBJ2-7; 8 bases are a match to TRBD2. This CDR3 is 15 amino acids long. The trim removed 4 bases at V and 2 bases at J, leaving 8 bases unmatched. The germline V gene has CDR1 SGHDT and CDR2 YYEEEE.

The chain combines TRBV5-1 with TRBJ2-6; no reliable D call. Trimming shortened V by 0 bases and J by 0 bases, and 4 bases separated the two germline ends. Germline V gives CDR1 SGHRS, CDR2 YFSETQ. The CDR3 extends over 15 amino acids. The CDR3 coding sequence is TGCGCCAGCAGCTTGGGAGCCTCTGGGGCCAACGTCCTGACTTTC. Its protein is CASSLGASGANVLTF. Drawing the rest from reference TRBV5-1 and TRBJ2-6, the complete variable domain is KAGVTQTPRYLIKTRGQQVTLSCSPISGHRSVSWYQQTPGQGLQFLFEYFSETQRNKGNFPGRFSGRQFSNSRSEMNVSTLELGDSALYLCASSLGASGANVLTFGAGSRLTVL.

The rearrangement uses TRBV7-3 and TRBJ2-7; D is perhaps TRBD2 (5 bases). The V end was cut by 4 bases, the J end by 5 bases, with 12 bases between. Germline lookup yields CDR1 SGHTA and CDR2 FQGTGA. This CDR3 is 13 amino acids long. The CDR3 reads CASSSSGGNEQYF. The CDR3 coding sequence is TGTGCCAGCAGCTCCTCCGGAGGTAACGAGCAGTACTTC.

The V gene is TRBV28, the J gene TRBJ1-6, with 10 bases lining up with TRBD1. The CDR3 totals 15 residues. Losses at the gene ends were 4 bases for V and 11 bases for J; bases not matched to a gene: 8. CDR1 MDHEN and CDR2 SYDVKM come from the germline V gene. The CDR3 here is CASSSTGQGRTPLHF. CDR3 in DNA: TGTGCCAGCAGTTCAACGGGACAGGGGAGGACACCCCTCCACTTT. Together with reference TRBV28 and TRBJ1-6, the CDR3 gives the full variable domain: DVKVTQSSRYLVKRTGEKVFLECVQDMDHENMFWYRQDPGLGLRLIYFSYDVKMKEKGDIPEGYSVSREKKERFSLILESASTNQTSMYLCASSSTGQGRTPLHFGNGTRLTVT.

The V call is TRBV6-1, the J call TRBJ2-7, with 8 bases matching TRBD1. V lost 5 bases, J lost 0 bases, and 3 bases stayed unmatched. This CDR3 has 14 amino acids. Germline V gives CDR1 MNHNS, CDR2 SASEGT. The DNA of the CDR3 is TGTGCCAGCAGTTGGACAGGGTCCTCCTACGAGCAGTACTTC. Its translation is CASSWTGSSYEQYF.

The V gene is TRBV4-2, the J gene TRBJ2-1, with 10 bases lining up with TRBD2. With 0 bases clipped from V and 4 bases from J, the junction kept 6 bases outside the gene matches. This CDR3 is built from 17 residues. Looked up from germline, CDR1 is LGHNA and CDR2 is YNFKEQ. CDR3 coding DNA: TGTGCCAGCAGCCAAGAAGGGGCTAGCGGGGGATACAATGAGCAGTTCTTC. Its protein is CASSQEGASGGYNEQFF.

CDR3 amino acids: CASSDWELQETQYF. CDR3 nucleotide sequence: TGTGCCAGCAGTGACTGGGAGCTACAAGAGACCCAGTACTTC. The chain links TRBV6-1 to TRBJ2-5, with a weak D call TRBD2 (5 bases). There are 14 residues in the CDR3. Trimming pared 3 bases from V and 2 bases from J, leaving 10 bases between. From germline, CDR1 is MNHNS and CDR2 SASEGT.

This sequence joins TRBV5-1 and TRBJ1-4, with TRBD1 identical over 7 bases. Trimming cost V 2 bases and J 5 bases; bases outside gene matches: 6. The CDR3 sequence is 15 residues long. CDR1 and CDR2 (germline): SGHRS, YFSETQ. CDR3 coding DNA: TGCGCCAGCAGCTTCTTTTCAGGGGGGAATGAAAAACTGTTTTTT. This sequence encodes CASSFFSGGNEKLFF.

The J gene is TRBJ2-2, the V gene TRBV30; D perhaps matches TRBD1 (6 bases). CDR1 GTSNPN and CDR2 SVGIG come from the germline V gene (reference sequence). The V gene lost 2 bases and the J gene lost 6 bases, with 7 bases spanning the gap. This CDR3 spans 12 amino acids. CDR3 sequence (DNA): TGTGCCTGGAGTACAGGGCCCGGGGAGCTGTTTTTT. Protein sequence: CAWSTGPGELFF. Full variable domain (remainder filled in from reference TRBV30 and TRBJ2-2): SQTIHQWPATLVQPVGSPLSLECTVEGTSNPNLYWYRQAAGRGLQLLFYSVGIGQISSEVPQNLSASRPQDRQFILSSKKLLLSDSGFYLCAWSTGPGELFFGEGSRLTVL.

The gene calls are TRBV9 and TRBJ2-1, with 11 bases fitting TRBD1. The CDR3 length is 19 residues. Germline CDR1 reads SGDLS; CDR2 reads YYNGEE. V dropped 5 bases and J dropped 7; count of bases not matched to a gene: 20. The DNA for the CDR3 is TGTGCCAGCAGTGATCCGGGACAGGGGGGGCGAAGTGCGGATAATGAGCAGTTCTTC. This encodes CASSDPGQGGRSADNEQFF.

The rearrangement uses TRBV6-5 and TRBJ2-6; TRBD2 might be the D (6 bases). This CDR3 spans 16 amino acids. The ends were cut back, 0 bases at V and 3 bases at J, with 9 bases in the middle. Germline V lookup: CDR1 MNHEY, CDR2 SVGAGI. CDR3 protein: CASSYSPGSGANVLTF. The CDR3, as DNA: TGTGCCAGCAGTTACTCCCCCGGGAGTGGGGCCAACGTCCTGACTTTC.

The chain couples TRBV5-4 to TRBJ2-7; 10 bases map to TRBD1. After removal of 0 bases from V and 4 bases from J, the junction contained 1 base not matched to a gene. Germline V gives CDR1 SGHNT, CDR2 YYREEE (reference sequence). The CDR3 loop spans 14 amino acids. CDR3 residues: CASSLGTGGYEQYF. CDR3 nucleotide sequence: TGTGCCAGCAGCTTGGGGACAGGGGGTTACGAGCAGTACTTC.

The chain has TRBV6-1 and TRBJ1-6; 7 bases match TRBD1. V gave up 10 bases and J gave up 9 bases; unmatched junction bases: 9. The CDR3 has 13 residues. The germline V gene has CDR1 MNHNS and CDR2 SASEGT. The CDR3 region is CAIGDSSGSPLHF. Here the CDR3 DNA reads TGTGCCATCGGGGACAGTTCTGGTTCACCCCTCCACTTT.

The chain recombines TRBV2 with TRBJ2-7; 7 nucleotides line up with TRBD1. Unmatched junction bases numbered 10, after V lost 6 bases and J lost 2 bases. CDR3 length: 15 residues. CDR1 SNHLY and CDR2 FYNNEI come from the germline V gene. The CDR3 DNA is TGTGCCAGCAGGGATACAGGGGTCGGCACCTACGAGCAGTACTTC. Residues: CASRDTGVGTYEQYF.